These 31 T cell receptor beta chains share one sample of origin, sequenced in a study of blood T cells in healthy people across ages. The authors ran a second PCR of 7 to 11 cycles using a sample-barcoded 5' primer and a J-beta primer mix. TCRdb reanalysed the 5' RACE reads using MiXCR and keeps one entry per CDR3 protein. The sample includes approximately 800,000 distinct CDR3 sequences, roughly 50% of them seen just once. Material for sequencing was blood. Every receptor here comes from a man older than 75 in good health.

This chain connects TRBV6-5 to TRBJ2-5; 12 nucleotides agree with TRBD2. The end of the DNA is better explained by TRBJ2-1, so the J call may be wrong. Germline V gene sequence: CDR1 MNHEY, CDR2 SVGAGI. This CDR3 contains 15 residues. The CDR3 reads CASSVGLAGTKGQFF. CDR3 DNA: TGTGCCAGCAGCGTTGGACTAGCGGGAACAAAAGGGCAGTTCTTC.

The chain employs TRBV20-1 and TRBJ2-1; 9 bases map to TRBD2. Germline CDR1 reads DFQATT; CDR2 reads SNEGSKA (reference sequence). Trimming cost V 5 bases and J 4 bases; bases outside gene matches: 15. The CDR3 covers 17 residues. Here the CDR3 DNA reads TGCAGTGCTGGGGATAGCGGGGGTGGCTCTAGGTACAATGAGCAGTTCTTC. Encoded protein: CSAGDSGGGSRYNEQFF.

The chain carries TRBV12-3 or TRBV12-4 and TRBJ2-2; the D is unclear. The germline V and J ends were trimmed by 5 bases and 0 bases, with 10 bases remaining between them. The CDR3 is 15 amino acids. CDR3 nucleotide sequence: TGTGCCAGCAGTCCCCGCGGCTCGAACACCGGGGAGCTGTTTTTT. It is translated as CASSPRGSNTGELFF.

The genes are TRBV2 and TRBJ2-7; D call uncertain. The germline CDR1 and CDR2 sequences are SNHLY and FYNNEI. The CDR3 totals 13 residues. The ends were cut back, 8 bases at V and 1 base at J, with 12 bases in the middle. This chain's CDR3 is CASVTSPSYEQYF. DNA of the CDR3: TGTGCCAGCGTAACATCTCCTTCCTACGAGCAGTACTTC.

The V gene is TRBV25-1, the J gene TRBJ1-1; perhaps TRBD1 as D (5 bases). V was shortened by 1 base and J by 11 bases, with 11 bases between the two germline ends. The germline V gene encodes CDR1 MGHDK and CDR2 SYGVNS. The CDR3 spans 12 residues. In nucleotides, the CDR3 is TGTGCCAGCAGTGAATCGGAAGCAGGGGCTTTCTTT. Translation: CASSESEAGAFF.

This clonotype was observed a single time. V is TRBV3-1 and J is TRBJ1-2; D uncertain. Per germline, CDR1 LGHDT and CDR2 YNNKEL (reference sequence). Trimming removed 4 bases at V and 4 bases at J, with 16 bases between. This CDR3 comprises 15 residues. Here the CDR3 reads CASSRGRVEVYGYTF. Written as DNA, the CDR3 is TGTGCCAGCAGCCGTGGAAGGGTAGAAGTCTATGGCTACACCTTC. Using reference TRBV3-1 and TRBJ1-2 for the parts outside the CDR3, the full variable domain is DTAVSQTPKYLVTQMGNDKSIKCEQNLGHDTMYWYKQDSKKFLKIMFSYNNKELIINETVPNRFSPKSPDKAHLNLHINSLELGDSAVYFCASSRGRVEVYGYTFGSGTRLTVV.

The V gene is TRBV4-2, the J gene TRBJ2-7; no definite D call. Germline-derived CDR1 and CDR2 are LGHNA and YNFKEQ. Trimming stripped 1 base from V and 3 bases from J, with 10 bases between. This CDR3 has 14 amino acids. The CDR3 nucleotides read TGTGCCAGCAGCCAAGGAAGTATGGGCTACGAGCAGTACTTC. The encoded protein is CASSQGSMGYEQYF.

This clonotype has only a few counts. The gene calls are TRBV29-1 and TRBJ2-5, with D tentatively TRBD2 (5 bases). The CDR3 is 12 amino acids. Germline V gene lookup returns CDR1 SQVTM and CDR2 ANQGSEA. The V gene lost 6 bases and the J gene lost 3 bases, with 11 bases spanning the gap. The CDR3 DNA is TGCAGCGTCCACGGAGGCGAAGAGACCCAGTACTTC. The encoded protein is CSVHGGEETQYF.

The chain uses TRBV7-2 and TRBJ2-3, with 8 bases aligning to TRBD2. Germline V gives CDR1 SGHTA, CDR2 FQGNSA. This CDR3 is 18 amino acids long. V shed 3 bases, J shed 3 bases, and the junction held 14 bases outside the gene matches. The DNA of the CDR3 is TGTGCCAGCAGCTTTGAGTTTTTCGGGAGGGAAGGGACAGATACGCAGTATTTT. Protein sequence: CASSFEFFGREGTDTQYF. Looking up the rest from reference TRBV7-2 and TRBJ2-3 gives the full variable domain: GAGVSQSPSNKVTEKGKDVELRCDPISGHTALYWYRQSLGQGLEFLIYFQGNSAPDKSGLPSDRFSAERTGGSVSTLTIQRTQQEDSAVYLCASSFEFFGREGTDTQYFGPGTRLTVL.

CDR3 sequence: CASSTEDKNIQYF. The DNA of the CDR3 is TGTGCCAGCAGTACGGAGGACAAAAACATTCAGTACTTC. The chain joins TRBV6-4 to TRBJ2-4; possible D gene TRBD2, 5 bases. The CDR3 sequence is 13 residues long. V lost 5 bases and J 3 bases, leaving 8 bases between the germline ends. From germline, CDR1 is MRHNA and CDR2 SNTAGT.

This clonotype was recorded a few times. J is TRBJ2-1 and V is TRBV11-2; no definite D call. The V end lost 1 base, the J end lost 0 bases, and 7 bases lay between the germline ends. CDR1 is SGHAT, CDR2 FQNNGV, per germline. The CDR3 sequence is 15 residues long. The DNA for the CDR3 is TGTGCCAGCAGCTTAGTCCCGAGCTCCTACAATGAGCAGTTCTTC. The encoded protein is CASSLVPSSYNEQFF. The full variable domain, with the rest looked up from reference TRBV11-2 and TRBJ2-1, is EAGVAQSPRYKIIEKRQSVAFWCNPISGHATLYWYQQILGQGPKLLIQFQNNGVVDDSQLPKDRFSAERLKGVDSTLKIQPAKLEDSAVYLCASSLVPSSYNEQFFGPGTRLTVL.

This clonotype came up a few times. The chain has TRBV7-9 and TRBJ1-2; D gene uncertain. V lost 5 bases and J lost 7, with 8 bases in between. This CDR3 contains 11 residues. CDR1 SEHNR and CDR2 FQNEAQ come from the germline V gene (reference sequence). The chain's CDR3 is CASSLEAGYTF. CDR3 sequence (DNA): TGTGCCAGCAGCCTGGAGGCTGGCTACACCTTC.

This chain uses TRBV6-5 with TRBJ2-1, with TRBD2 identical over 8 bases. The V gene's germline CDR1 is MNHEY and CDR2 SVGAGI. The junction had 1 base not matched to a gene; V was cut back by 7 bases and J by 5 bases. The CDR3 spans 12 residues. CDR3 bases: TGTGCCAGCACGCGGGAGGACAATGAGCAGTTCTTC. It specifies CASTREDNEQFF.

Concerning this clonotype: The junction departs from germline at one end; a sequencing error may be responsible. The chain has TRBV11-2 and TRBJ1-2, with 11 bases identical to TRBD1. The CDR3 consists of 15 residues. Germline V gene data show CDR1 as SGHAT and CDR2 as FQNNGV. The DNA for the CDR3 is TGTACCAGCAGCCTCCGGGACAGGGGGACCAATGGCTACACCTTC. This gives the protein CTSSLRDRGTNGYTF.

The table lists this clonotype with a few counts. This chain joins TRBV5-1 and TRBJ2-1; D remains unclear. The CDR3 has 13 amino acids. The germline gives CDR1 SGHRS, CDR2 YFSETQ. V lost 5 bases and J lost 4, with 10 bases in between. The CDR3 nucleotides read TGCGCCAGCAGGGACCTGGGATACAATGAGCAGTTCTTC. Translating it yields CASRDLGYNEQFF.

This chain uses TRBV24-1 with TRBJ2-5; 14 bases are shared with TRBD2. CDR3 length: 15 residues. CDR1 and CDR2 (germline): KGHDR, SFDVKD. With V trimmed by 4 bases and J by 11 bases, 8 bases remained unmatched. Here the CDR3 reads CATSETSGRATEQYF. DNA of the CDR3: TGTGCCACCAGTGAGACTAGCGGGAGGGCCACTGAGCAGTACTTC.

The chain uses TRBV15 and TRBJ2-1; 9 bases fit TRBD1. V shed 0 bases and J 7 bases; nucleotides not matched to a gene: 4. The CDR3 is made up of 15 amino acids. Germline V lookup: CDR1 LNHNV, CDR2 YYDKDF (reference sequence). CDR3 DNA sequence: TGTGCCACCAGCAGAGACCCCGGGACAGGGAATGAGCAGTTCTTC. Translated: CATSRDPGTGNEQFF.

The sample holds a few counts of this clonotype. The DNA of the CDR3 is TGCAGCGTGGTAGCGGGAGTACGGTACAATGAGCAGTTCTTC. Residues: CSVVAGVRYNEQFF. The chain carries TRBV29-1 and TRBJ2-1, with 9 bases identical to TRBD2. The CDR3 runs to 14 residues. In germline, CDR1 is SQVTM, CDR2 ANQGSEA. J gave up 4 bases and V 6 bases, and 7 bases lay outside the gene matches.

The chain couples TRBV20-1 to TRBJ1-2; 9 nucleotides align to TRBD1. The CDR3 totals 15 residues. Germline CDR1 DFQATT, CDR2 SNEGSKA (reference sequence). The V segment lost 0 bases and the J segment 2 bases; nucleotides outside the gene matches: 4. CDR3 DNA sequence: TGCAGTGCTAGAGATGGGGGACAGGGAAACTATGGCTACACCTTC. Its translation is CSARDGGQGNYGYTF.

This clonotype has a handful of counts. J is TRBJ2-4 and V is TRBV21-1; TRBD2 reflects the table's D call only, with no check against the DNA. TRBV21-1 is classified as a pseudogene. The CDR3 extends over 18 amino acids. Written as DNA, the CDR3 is TGTGCCAGCACCCTCCCGACAGGACTCAAGCTAGCCAAAAACATTCAGTACTTC. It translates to CASTLPTGLKLAKNIQYF.

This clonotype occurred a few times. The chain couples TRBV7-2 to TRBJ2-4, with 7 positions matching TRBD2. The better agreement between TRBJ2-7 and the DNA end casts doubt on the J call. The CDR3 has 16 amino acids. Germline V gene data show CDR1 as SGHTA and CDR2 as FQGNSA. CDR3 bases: TGTGCCAGCAGCTTATCTGGCGGGGGAAGGCTCTACGAGCAGTACTTC. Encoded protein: CASSLSGGGRLYEQYF.

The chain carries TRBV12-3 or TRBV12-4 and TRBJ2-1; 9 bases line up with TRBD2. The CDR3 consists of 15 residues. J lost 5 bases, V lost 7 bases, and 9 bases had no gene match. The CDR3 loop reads CASKLTGTSHNEQFF. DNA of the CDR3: TGTGCCAGCAAACTAACCGGGACTAGCCACAATGAGCAGTTCTTC.

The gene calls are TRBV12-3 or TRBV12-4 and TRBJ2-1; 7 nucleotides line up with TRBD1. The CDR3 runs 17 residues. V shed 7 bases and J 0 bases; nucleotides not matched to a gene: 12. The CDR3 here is CASTPWLGDSSYNEQFF. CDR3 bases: TGTGCCAGCACCCCTTGGTTAGGGGACAGCTCCTACAATGAGCAGTTCTTC.

DNA for the CDR3: TGTGCCAGCAGCCGCCAGGGTGAGAGCCAAGAGACCCAGTACTTC. It encodes CASSRQGESQETQYF. This chain uses TRBV7-6 with TRBJ2-5; possible D gene TRBD1, 5 bases. In germline, CDR1 is SGHVS, CDR2 FNYEAQ. Between the trimmed V and J ends, which lost 5 bases and 1 base, there was a span of 14 bases. The CDR3 has 15 residues.

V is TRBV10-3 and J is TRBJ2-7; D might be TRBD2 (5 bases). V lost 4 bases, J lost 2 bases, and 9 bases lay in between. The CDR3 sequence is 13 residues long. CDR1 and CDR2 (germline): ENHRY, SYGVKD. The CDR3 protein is CAISGGGAYEQYF. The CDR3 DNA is TGTGCCATCAGTGGAGGAGGAGCCTACGAGCAGTACTTC.

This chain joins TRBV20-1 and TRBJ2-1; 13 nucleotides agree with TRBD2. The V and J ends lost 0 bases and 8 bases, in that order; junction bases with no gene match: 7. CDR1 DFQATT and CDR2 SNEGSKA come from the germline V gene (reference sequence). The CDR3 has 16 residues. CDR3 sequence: CSARDRRLAGGHEQFF. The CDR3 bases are TGCAGTGCTAGAGATCGGCGACTAGCGGGAGGACATGAGCAGTTCTTC.

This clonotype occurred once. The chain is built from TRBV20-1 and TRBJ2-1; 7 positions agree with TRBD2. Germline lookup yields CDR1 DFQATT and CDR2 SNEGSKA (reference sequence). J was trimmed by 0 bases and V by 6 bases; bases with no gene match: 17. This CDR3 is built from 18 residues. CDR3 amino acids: CSARLEGLREGSYNEQFF. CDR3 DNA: TGCAGTGCGAGATTAGAGGGACTGAGGGAGGGCTCCTACAATGAGCAGTTCTTC.

In DNA form, the CDR3 reads TGTGCCAGCAAAGTTGATTCGGGGCAGGAGACCCAGTACTTC. Translation gives CASKVDSGQETQYF. The chain uses TRBV7-2 and TRBJ2-4; D may correspond to TRBD1 or TRBD2 (5 bases each). Matching the DNA end better, TRBJ2-5 makes the J call doubtful. Germline V gives CDR1 SGHTA, CDR2 FQGNSA. CDR3 length equals 14 residues.

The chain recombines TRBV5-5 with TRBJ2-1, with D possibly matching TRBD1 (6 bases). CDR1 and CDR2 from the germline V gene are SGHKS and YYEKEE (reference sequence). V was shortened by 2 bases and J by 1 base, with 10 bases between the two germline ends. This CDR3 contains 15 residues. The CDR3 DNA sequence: TGTGCCAGCAGCTTACAGGGCCTTTCCTACAATGAGCAGTTCTTC. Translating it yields CASSLQGLSYNEQFF. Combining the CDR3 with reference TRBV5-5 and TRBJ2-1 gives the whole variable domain DAGVTQSPTHLIKTRGQQVTLRCSPISGHKSVSWYQQVLGQGPQFIFQYYEKEERGRGNFPDRFSARQFPNYSSELNVNALLLGDSALYLCASSLQGLSYNEQFFGPGTRLTVL.

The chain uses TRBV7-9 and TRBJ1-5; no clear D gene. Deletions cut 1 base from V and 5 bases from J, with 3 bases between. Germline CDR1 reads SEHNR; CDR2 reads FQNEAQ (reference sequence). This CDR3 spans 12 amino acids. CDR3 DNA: TGTGCCAGCAGCTTAGATGATCAGCCCCAGCATTTT. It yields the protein CASSLDDQPQHF.

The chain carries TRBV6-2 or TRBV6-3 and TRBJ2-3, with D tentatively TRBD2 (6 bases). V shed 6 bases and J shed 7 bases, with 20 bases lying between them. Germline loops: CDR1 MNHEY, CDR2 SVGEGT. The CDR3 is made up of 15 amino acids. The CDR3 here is CASRRDAALGNTQYF. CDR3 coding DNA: TGTGCCAGCAGGCGGGACGCGGCGTTGGGGAATACGCAGTATTTT.